This T cell receptor (beta chain) was obtained from a study of cytomegalovirus exposure and HLA in healthy donors. Looking at the study overall: Among the 300 to 400 donors who were genotyped, over 70% fell in the genetic ancestry cluster that is associated with self-reported Caucasian donors.

Germline V gene lookup returns CDR1 SGHDN and CDR2 FVKESK. Trimming took 6 bases from V and 6 from J; bases not matched to a gene: 8. The CDR3 has 14 residues. All donors participated as healthy donors of bone marrow. The PCR ran on 60 Vbeta and 13 Jbeta primers. Method: immunoSEQ multiplex PCR; TCRdb's copy keeps in-frame clones and lacks some. The profile covers around 130,000 clones, with 75% to 85% appearing a single time and roughly 3% taken by the ten largest. J is TRBJ2-7 and V is TRBV14, with 10 bases fitting TRBD1. The receptor was derived from a woman aged 18-30 years in good health and CMV-seropositive. Specimen: PBMCs. The CDR3 here is CASRARQGAGEQYF. As DNA, the CDR3 is TGTGCCAGCAGGGCACGACAGGGGGCGGGCGAGCAGTACTTC.